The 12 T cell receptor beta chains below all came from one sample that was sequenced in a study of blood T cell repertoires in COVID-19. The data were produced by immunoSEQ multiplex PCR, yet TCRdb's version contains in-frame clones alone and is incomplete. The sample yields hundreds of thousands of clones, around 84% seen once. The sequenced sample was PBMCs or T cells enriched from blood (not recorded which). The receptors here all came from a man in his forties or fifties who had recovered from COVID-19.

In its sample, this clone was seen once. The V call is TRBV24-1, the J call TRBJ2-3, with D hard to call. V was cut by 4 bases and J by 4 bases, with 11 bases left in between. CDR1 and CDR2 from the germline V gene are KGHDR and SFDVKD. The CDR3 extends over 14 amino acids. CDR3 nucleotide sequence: TGTGCCACCAGTGACCCCTCCCGTCCAGATACGCAGTATTTT. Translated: CATSDPSRPDTQYF.

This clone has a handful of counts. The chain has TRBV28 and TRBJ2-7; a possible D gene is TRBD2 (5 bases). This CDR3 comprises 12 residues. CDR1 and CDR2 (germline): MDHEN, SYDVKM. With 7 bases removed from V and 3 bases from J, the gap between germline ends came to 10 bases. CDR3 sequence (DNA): TGTGCCAGCATTAGCGAGGACTACGAGCAGTACTTC. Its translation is CASISEDYEQYF.

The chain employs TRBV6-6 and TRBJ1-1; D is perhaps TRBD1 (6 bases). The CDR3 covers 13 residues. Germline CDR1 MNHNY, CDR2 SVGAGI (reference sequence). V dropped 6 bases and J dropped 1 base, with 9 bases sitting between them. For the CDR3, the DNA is TGTGCCAGCAGCCAGGGACAGAACACTGAAGCTTTCTTT. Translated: CASSQGQNTEAFF.

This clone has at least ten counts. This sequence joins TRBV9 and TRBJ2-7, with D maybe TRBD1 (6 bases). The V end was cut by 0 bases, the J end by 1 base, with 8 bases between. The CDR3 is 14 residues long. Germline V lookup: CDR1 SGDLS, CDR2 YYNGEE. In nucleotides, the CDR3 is TGTGCCAGCAGCGTAGCCGGACAGTCCTACGAGCAGTACTTC. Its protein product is CASSVAGQSYEQYF.

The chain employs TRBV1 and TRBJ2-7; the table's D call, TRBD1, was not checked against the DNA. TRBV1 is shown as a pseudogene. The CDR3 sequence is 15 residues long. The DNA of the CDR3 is TGCACCAGCAGCCAAGGGAGACAGGGGTCCTACGAGCAGTACTTC. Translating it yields CTSSQGRQGSYEQYF.

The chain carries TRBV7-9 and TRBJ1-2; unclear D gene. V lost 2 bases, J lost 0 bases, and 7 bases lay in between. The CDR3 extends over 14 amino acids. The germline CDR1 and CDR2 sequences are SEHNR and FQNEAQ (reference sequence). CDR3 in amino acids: CASSLSTTNYGYTF. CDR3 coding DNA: TGTGCCAGCAGCTTAAGCACTACTAACTATGGCTACACCTTC.

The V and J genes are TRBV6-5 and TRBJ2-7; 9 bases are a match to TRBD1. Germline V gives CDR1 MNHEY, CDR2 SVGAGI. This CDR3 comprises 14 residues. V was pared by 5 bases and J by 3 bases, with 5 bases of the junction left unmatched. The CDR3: CASSTWDRVYEQYF. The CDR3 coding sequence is TGTGCCAGCAGTACCTGGGACAGGGTCTACGAGCAGTACTTC.

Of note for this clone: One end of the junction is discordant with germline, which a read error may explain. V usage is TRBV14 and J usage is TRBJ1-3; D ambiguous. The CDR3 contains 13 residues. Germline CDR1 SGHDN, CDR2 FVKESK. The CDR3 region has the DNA TGTGCCAGCTGCCAGGCCTCTGGAAACACCATATATTTT. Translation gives CASCQASGNTIYF.

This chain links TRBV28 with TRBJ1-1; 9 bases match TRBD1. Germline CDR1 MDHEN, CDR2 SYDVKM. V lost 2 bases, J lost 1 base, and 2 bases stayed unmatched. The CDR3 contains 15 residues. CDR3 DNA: TGTGCCAGCAGTTTACCGGACAGGGGGAACACTGAAGCTTTCTTT. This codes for CASSLPDRGNTEAFF.

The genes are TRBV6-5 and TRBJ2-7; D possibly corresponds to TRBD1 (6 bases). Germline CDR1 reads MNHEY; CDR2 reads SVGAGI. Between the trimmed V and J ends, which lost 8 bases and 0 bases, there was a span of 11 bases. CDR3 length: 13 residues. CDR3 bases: TGTGCCAGCTTACAGACAGGCTCCTACGAGCAGTACTTC. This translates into CASLQTGSYEQYF.

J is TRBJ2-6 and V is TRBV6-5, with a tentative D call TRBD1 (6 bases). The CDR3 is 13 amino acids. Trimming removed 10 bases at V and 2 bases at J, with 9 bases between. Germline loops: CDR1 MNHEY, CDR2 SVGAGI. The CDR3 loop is CATQGAGANVLTF. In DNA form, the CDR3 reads TGTGCCACACAGGGTGCTGGGGCCAACGTCCTGACTTTC.

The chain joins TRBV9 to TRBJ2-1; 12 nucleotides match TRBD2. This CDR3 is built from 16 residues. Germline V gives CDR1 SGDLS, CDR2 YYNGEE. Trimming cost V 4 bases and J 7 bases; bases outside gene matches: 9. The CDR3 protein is CASSPRLAGEINEQFF. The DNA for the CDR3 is TGTGCCAGCAGCCCCCGACTAGCGGGAGAGATTAATGAGCAGTTCTTC. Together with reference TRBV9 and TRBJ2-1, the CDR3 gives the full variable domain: DSGVTQTPKHLITATGQRVTLRCSPRSGDLSVYWYQQSLDQGLQFLIQYYNGEERAKGNILERFSAQQFPDLHSELNLSSLELGDSALYFCASSPRLAGEINEQFFGPGTRLTVL.